This is a list of T cell receptor beta chains from one sample in a study of human T cells and chemical hapten exposure. TCRdb reanalysed the RACE reads using MiXCR and keeps one entry per CDR3 protein. The sample lists some 74,000 distinct CDR3 sequences, 10% to 15% seen once, with 5.7% in the top ten. Source: whole blood, taken in connection with sensitization to the hapten diphenylcyclopropenone (DPC). Receptors were obtained from a woman aged 50 to 60 with alopecia areata. Some clones in this sample may be carry-over from other donors' samples. Both conserved end residues are part of each CDR3. A D gene is named only where the DNA matches it firmly. Part of the rows lack a size; the others show once, few, many or a class for expanded clones.

- | few | TRBJ1-2 | TRBV18 | TGTGCCAGCTCACCACCGGAATACAACTATGGCTACACCTTC | CASSPPEYNYGYTF
- | many | TRBJ1-5 | TRBV20-1 | TGCAGTGCTCGCCCTTTAAATCAGCCCCAGCATTTT | CSARPLNQPQHF
TRBD1 | many | TRBJ1-1 | TRBV7-3 | TGTGCCAGCAGCCGGGACAGTTACACTGAAGCTTTCTTT | CASSRDSYTEAFF
TRBD1 | many | TRBJ2-5 | TRBV29-1 | TGCAGCGTGAGGGGGCGCGGGGAGACCCAGTACTTC | CSVRGRGETQYF
- | - | TRBJ1-6 | TRBV6-1 | TGTGCCAGCAGTGAGGGGCCGGGGCAGCCTTATAATTCACCCCTCCACTTT | CASSEGPGQPYNSPLHF
- | many | TRBJ2-3 | TRBV12-3/TRBV12-4 | TGTGCCAGCAGTTTAGGCGGCTACACAGATACGCAGTATTTT | CASSLGGYTDTQYF
- | - | TRBJ2-5 | TRBV5-4 | TGTGCCAGCAGCTTGCCAGCGGAAGAGACCCAGTACTTC | CASSLPAEETQYF
TRBD1 | many | TRBJ2-5 | TRBV29-1 | TGCAGCGTTGAAGGTGGGGCAGGGGGGACCCAGTACTTC | CSVEGGAGGTQYF
- | few | TRBJ2-7 | TRBV20-1 | TGCAGTGCTAGAGCGGGGGAAGGGGTCAACGAGCAGTACTTC | CSARAGEGVNEQYF
TRBD1 | few | TRBJ2-5 | TRBV18 | TGTGCCAGCTCACCCGCAGGGGGTCGGCAAGAGACCCAGTACTTC | CASSPAGGRQETQYF
- | - | TRBJ2-6 | TRBV3-1 | TGTGCCAGCAGCCAAGGAGCCACTGGGGCCAACGTCCTGACTTTC | CASSQGATGANVLTF
TRBD2 | - | TRBJ2-1 | TRBV24-1 | TGTGCCACCAGTGATTCCTGGACTAGCCGCGGGGGTGAGCAGTTCTTC | CATSDSWTSRGGEQFF
- | many | TRBJ1-2 | TRBV9 | TGTGCCTCCACCCACGAACAGCCTTATGGCTACACCTTC | CASTHEQPYGYTF
TRBD1 | many | TRBJ2-1 | TRBV7-9 | TGTGCCAGCAGCTCCCCACCGGGACAGCGGAATGAGCAGTTCTTC | CASSSPPGQRNEQFF
TRBD2 | many | TRBJ2-2 | TRBV4-2 | TGTGCCAGCAGCCAAGAGACTAGCGGAGTGGGCGGGGAGCTGTTTTTT | CASSQETSGVGGELFF
TRBD1 | few | TRBJ2-3 | TRBV7-2 | TGTGCCAGCAGCTTAGGTCTAGGGGGCATAGATACGCAGTATTTT | CASSLGLGGIDTQYF
- | many | TRBJ1-2 | TRBV5-5 | TGTGCCAGCAGCCTAGCGCTGGACTATGGCTACACCTTC | CASSLALDYGYTF
- | many | TRBJ2-5 | TRBV29-1 | TGCAGCGTTGATGCGCCAGGAATAGAAGAGACCCAGTACTTC | CSVDAPGIEETQYF
TRBD1 | few | TRBJ1-1 | TRBV12-3/TRBV12-4 | TGTGCCAGCAGTCAAACAGGGGGCAGAGGTTTATTT | CASSQTGGRGLF
- | many | TRBJ2-3 | TRBV7-9 | TGTGCCAGCAGCTGGGATATAGCGGTCCTCATTTCTCTAAGCACAGATACGCAGTATTTT | CASSWDIAVLISLSTDTQYF
TRBD2 | many | TRBJ2-1 | TRBV23-1 | TGCGCCAGCAGTCAATCTGCTAGCGGGAGGAAGTACCACCTCTACAATGAGCAGTTCTTC | CASSQSASGRKYHLYNEQFF
- | few | TRBJ1-6 | TRBV7-7 | TGTGCCAGCAGCCCCCGGGATCTGGTTTTCTATAATTCACCCCTCCACTTT | CASSPRDLVFYNSPLHF
- | many | TRBJ1-4 | TRBV7-2 | TGTGCCAGCAGCTTGGACGGATCTAATGAAAAACTGTTTTTT | CASSLDGSNEKLFF
- | few | TRBJ2-3 | TRBV10-3 | TGTGCCATCAGTGAGTCTGACAGCACAGATACGCAGTATTTT | CAISESDSTDTQYF
- | many | TRBJ2-2 | TRBV7-7 | TGTGCCAACAGCTTAGAGGGAACCGGGGAGCTGTTTTTT | CANSLEGTGELFF
- | many | TRBJ1-2 | TRBV18 | TGTGCCAGCTCACCCGGTACGACCGAAATCTATGGCTACACCTTC | CASSPGTTEIYGYTF
- | few | TRBJ1-1 | TRBV9 | TGTGCCAGCAGCACCGTGACAGCCGGGGCTTTCTTT | CASSTVTAGAFF
TRBD1 | few | TRBJ2-5 | TRBV5-6 | TGTGCCAGCAGCTACCGGGACAGGGCGGAGACCCAGTACTTC | CASSYRDRAETQYF
- | few | TRBJ1-1 | TRBV28 | TGTGCCAGCGCCTCTTCCGGGGGAAGGCGGGCTTTCTTT | CASASSGGRRAFF
TRBD2 | - | TRBJ2-3 | TRBV5-1 | TGCGCCAGCAGCTTGGCCGGGACTAGCGGGAGGGCCGGGGCAGATACGCAGTATTTT | CASSLAGTSGRAGADTQYF
- | few | TRBJ2-5 | TRBV18 | TGTGCCAGCTCACCACAGGGTATTGCAGAGACCCAGTACTTC | CASSPQGIAETQYF
- | few | TRBJ1-1 | TRBV27 | TGTGCCAGCAGTTTGGGGGTAATGGGGGAAGCTTTCTTT | CASSLGVMGEAFF
- | few | TRBJ2-1 | TRBV28 | TGTGCCAGCAGTCGAACTAGCGAGCAGTTCTTC | CASSRTSEQFF
TRBD2 | - | TRBJ2-2 | TRBV3-1 | TGTGCCAGCAGCCCCCTCGGTAGCGGGAGAAGCGGGGAGCTGTTTTTT | CASSPLGSGRSGELFF
TRBD2 | many | TRBJ2-3 | TRBV29-1 | TGCAGCGTACGGACTAGCTTTTTGCCAGATACGCAGTATTTT | CSVRTSFLPDTQYF
- | - | TRBJ2-3 | TRBV29-1 | TGCAGCGCCCTCGACTCCACACCTCCGGCAGATACGCAGTATTTT | CSALDSTPPADTQYF
TRBD1 | many | TRBJ1-1 | TRBV20-1 | TGCAGTGCTGAGACAGGGGACCGAAACACTGAAGCTTTCTTT | CSAETGDRNTEAFF
- | few | TRBJ2-7 | TRBV5-4 | TGTGCCAGCAGCCTCCCCGACATAAGAGGGGAGCAGTACTTC | CASSLPDIRGEQYF
- | many | TRBJ2-2 | TRBV29-1 | TGCAGCGTTAAAGGCGGGACCTTGAGGACCGGGGAGCTGTTTTTT | CSVKGGTLRTGELFF
TRBD1 | few | TRBJ1-2 | TRBV10-3 | TGTGCCATCAGTTCCGGGACAGGCGGCCCTGGCTACACCTTC | CAISSGTGGPGYTF
- | - | TRBJ1-2 | TRBV3-1 | TGTGCCAGCAGCCTCGAAATTACAGGGAATAACTATGGCTACACCTTC | CASSLEITGNNYGYTF